This paragraph covers one TCR beta chain sequence. This sample is part of a study of T cells in Graves' hyperthyroidism and ophthalmopathy. Turning to the study itself: Before any treatment, at initial diagnosis, peripheral blood was collected.

The germline V gene encodes CDR1 MGHRA and CDR2 YSYEKL. The length of the CDR3 is 13 residues. V gave up 1 base and J gave up 13 bases; unmatched junction bases: 2. RNA transcripts yielded amplified TCR beta CDR3 regions. HTBI primers drove first-round RT-PCR of the TCR CDR3. TCRdb ran MiXCR on the multiplex PCR reads and lists one entry per CDR3 protein. The repertoire holds about 640,000 distinct CDR3 sequences, about a fifth seen once, with over 30% in the top ten. The rearrangement uses TRBV4-1 and TRBJ2-6, with 9 bases identical to TRBD1. Sequenced sample: blood. This clonotype was obtained from a young man with Graves' ophthalmopathy. In DNA form, the CDR3 reads TGCGCCAGCAGCCAAGTGACAGGGGGGGTCCTGACTTTC. Its protein product is CASSQVTGGVLTF.